A single sample gave rise to the 13 T cell receptor beta chains below, sequenced in a study of blood T cell repertoires in COVID-19 (dated by TCRdb to between 2020 and 2021). The library came from the immunoSEQ multiplex PCR assay. TCRdb's version of the immuneACCESS table is confined to in-frame rearrangements and falls short of the full clone set. An unresolved V gene accounts for under half of the shortfall where checked; the remainder is of unknown origin. The sample contains fewer than 60,000 clones, approximately 88% of them found a single time. Of the sample, around 9.6% is held by the ten largest clones. The specimen was peripheral blood. The receptors come from a man aged 25-45 years with COVID-19, enrolled during active disease.

The chain's CDR3 is CASSERENEQFF. The CDR3 nucleotides read TGTGCCAGCAGTGAGAGAGAGAATGAGCAGTTCTTC. The genes are TRBV2 and TRBJ2-1; D is ambiguous. The germline CDR1 and CDR2 sequences are SNHLY and FYNNEI. The CDR3 runs 12 residues. Trimming cost V 3 bases and J 7 bases, with 7 bases left between them.

The chain is built from TRBV15 and TRBJ2-1, with 10 nucleotides matching TRBD2. CDR1 is LNHNV, CDR2 YYDKDF, per germline (reference sequence). V was clipped by 1 base and J by 10 bases; unmatched bases: 10. The CDR3 runs 16 residues. CDR3 nucleotide sequence: TGTGCCACCAGCAGAGTTTCTAGCGGGAGAGGTCGGGAGCAGTTCTTC. Translation gives CATSRVSSGRGREQFF.

This chain joins TRBV11-2 and TRBJ2-7, with 8 bases lining up with TRBD2. The CDR3 runs to 13 residues. V shed 8 bases, J shed 0 bases, and the junction held 3 bases outside the gene matches. From germline, CDR1 is SGHAT and CDR2 FQNNGV. DNA for the CDR3: TGTGCCAGCGGACTAGCCTGCTCCTACGAGCAGTACTTC. This encodes CASGLACSYEQYF.

The V gene is TRBV15, the J gene TRBJ2-2; D not certain. Between the trimmed V and J ends, which lost 0 bases and 4 bases, there was a span of 12 bases. The CDR3 has 16 residues. CDR1 and CDR2 (germline): LNHNV, YYDKDF (reference sequence). This chain's CDR3 is CATSRDYLVVTGELFF. CDR3 DNA sequence: TGTGCCACCAGCAGAGATTACCTGGTAGTCACCGGGGAGCTGTTTTTT.

This chain joins TRBV5-4 and TRBJ2-1; 13 bases fit TRBD2. This CDR3 has 15 residues. Germline-derived CDR1 and CDR2 are SGHNT and YYREEE (reference sequence). Losses at the gene ends were 8 bases for V and 7 bases for J; bases not matched to a gene: 9. CDR3 protein: CASRLAGGRRNEQFF. The DNA for the CDR3 is TGTGCCAGTCGACTAGCGGGAGGAAGGAGGAATGAGCAGTTCTTC.

V and J are TRBV7-2 and TRBJ1-5; 7 positions match TRBD1. Germline CDR1 and CDR2: SGHTA and FQGNSA. Losses at the gene ends were 6 bases for V and 7 bases for J; bases not matched to a gene: 15. This CDR3 contains 16 residues. The DNA of the CDR3 is TGTGCCAGCAGTTACAGGGGAAAAGGGGCAGGCCAGCCCCAGCATTTT. This codes for CASSYRGKGAGQPQHF.

The chain is built from TRBV6-5 and TRBJ1-3; D is unclear. Germline V CDR1 and CDR2: MNHEY, SVGAGI. V shed 5 bases and J shed 0 bases, with 11 bases lying between them. This CDR3 is built from 15 residues. CDR3 sequence reads: CASSTDGSSGNTIYF. CDR3 bases: TGTGCCAGCAGTACGGACGGGAGCTCTGGAAACACCATATATTTT.

The rearrangement links TRBV30 to TRBJ2-4; D may be TRBD2 (5 bases). Germline V CDR1 and CDR2: GTSNPN, SVGIG (reference sequence). There are 15 residues in the CDR3. V gave up 0 bases and J gave up 4 bases, with 13 bases separating them. The CDR3 spells CAWSVLGEQKNIQYF. CDR3 bases: TGTGCCTGGAGTGTACTCGGGGAGCAAAAAAACATTCAGTACTTC. Full variable domain (missing parts from reference TRBV30 and TRBJ2-4): SQTIHQWPATLVQPVGSPLSLECTVEGTSNPNLYWYRQAAGRGLQLLFYSVGIGQISSEVPQNLSASRPQDRQFILSSKKLLLSDSGFYLCAWSVLGEQKNIQYFGAGTRLSVL.

J is TRBJ1-3 and V is TRBV9, with 7 bases fitting TRBD1. The V gene end was trimmed by 3 bases and the J gene end by 3 bases; junction bases not matched to a gene: 6. Germline assignment: CDR1 SGDLS and CDR2 YYNGEE. The CDR3 is made up of 15 amino acids. This chain's CDR3 is CASSEGGAGGNTIYF. In nucleotides, the CDR3 is TGTGCCAGCAGCGAAGGGGGCGCGGGTGGAAACACCATATATTTT. The complete variable domain, with remaining parts taken from reference TRBV9 and TRBJ1-3, reads DSGVTQTPKHLITATGQRVTLRCSPRSGDLSVYWYQQSLDQGLQFLIQYYNGEERAKGNILERFSAQQFPDLHSELNLSSLELGDSALYFCASSEGGAGGNTIYFGEGSWLTVV.

The chain links TRBV6-2 or TRBV6-3 to TRBJ2-3; no definite D call. This CDR3 comprises 14 residues. V lost 5 bases, J lost 0 bases, and 9 bases lay in between. Germline CDR1 and CDR2: MNHEY and SVGEGT. The DNA for the CDR3 is TGTGCCAGCAGTAAAGACGGGAGCACAGATACGCAGTATTTT. Amino acid sequence: CASSKDGSTDTQYF.

The chain combines TRBV28 with TRBJ1-1; no firm D call. Trimming shortened V by 7 bases and J by 0 bases, and 12 bases separated the two germline ends. This CDR3 region has 14 residues. Germline-derived CDR1 and CDR2 are MDHEN and SYDVKM. The CDR3 is CASTPSDVNTEAFF. Written as DNA, the CDR3 is TGTGCCAGCACCCCTAGTGACGTGAACACTGAAGCTTTCTTT.

The rearrangement uses TRBV6-2 or TRBV6-3 and TRBJ2-7; possibly TRBD2 for D (7 bases). Germline values: CDR1 MNHEY, CDR2 SVGEGT. Trimming removed 5 bases at V and 5 bases at J, with 16 bases between. The CDR3 sequence is 14 residues long. CDR3 nucleotides: TGTGCCAGCAGTCTCGCGGGGGCGCAGAACGAGCAGTACTTC. Encoded protein: CASSLAGAQNEQYF.

The chain has TRBV28 and TRBJ2-7; 11 bases match TRBD1. Germline lookup yields CDR1 MDHEN and CDR2 SYDVKM. The CDR3 length is 14 residues. V lost 7 bases, J lost 7 bases, and 9 bases stayed unmatched. The CDR3 region is CASTRDRGFWEQYF. Written as DNA, the CDR3 is TGTGCCAGCACCCGGGACAGGGGGTTCTGGGAGCAGTACTTC.